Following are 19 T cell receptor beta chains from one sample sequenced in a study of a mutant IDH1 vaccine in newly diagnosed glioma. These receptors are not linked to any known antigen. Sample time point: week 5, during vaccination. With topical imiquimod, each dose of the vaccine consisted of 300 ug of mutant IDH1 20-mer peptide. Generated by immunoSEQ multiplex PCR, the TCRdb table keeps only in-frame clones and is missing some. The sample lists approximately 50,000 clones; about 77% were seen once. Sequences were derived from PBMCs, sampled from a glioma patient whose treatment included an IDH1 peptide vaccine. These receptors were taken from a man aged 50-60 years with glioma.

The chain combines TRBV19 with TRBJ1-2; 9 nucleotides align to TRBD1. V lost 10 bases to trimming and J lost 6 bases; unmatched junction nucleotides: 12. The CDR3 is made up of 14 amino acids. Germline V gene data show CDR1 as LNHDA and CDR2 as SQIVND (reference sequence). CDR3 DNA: TGTGCCACCCGAAGACAGGGGGAGTTAGATGGCTACACCTTC. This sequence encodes CATRRQGELDGYTF.

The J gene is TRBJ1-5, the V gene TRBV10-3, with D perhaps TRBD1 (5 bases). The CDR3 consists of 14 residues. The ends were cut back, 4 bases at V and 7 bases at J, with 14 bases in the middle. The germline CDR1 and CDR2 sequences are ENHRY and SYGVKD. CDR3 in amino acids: CAISVVGPGQPQHF. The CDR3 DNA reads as TGTGCCATCAGTGTAGTGGGGCCCGGGCAGCCCCAGCATTTT.

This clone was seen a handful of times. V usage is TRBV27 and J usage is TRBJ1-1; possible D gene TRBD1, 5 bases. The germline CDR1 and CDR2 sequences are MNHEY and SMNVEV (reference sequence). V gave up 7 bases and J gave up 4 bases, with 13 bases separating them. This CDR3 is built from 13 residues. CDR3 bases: TGTGCCAGCAATTCGGCCGGGGCCACTGAAGCTTTCTTT. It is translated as CASNSAGATEAFF.

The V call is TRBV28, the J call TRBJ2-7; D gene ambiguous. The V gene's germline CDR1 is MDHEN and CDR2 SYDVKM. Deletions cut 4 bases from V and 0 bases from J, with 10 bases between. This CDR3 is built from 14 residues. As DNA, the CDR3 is TGTGCCAGCAGTTCGGGTTTTACCTCCTACGAGCAGTACTTC. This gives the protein CASSSGFTSYEQYF.

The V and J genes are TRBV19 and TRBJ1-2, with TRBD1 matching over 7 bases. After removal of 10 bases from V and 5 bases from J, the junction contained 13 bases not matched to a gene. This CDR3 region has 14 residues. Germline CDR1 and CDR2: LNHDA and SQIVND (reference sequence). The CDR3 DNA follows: TGTGCCACCGGGACAGCCCTCACACCGTATGGCTACACCTTC. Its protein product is CATGTALTPYGYTF.

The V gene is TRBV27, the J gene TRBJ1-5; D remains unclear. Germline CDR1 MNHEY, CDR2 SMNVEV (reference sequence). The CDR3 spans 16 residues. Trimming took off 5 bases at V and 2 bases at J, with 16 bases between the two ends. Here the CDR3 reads CASSPSGPEGNQPQHF. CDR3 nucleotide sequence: TGTGCCAGCAGTCCGTCTGGCCCAGAGGGCAATCAGCCCCAGCATTTT.

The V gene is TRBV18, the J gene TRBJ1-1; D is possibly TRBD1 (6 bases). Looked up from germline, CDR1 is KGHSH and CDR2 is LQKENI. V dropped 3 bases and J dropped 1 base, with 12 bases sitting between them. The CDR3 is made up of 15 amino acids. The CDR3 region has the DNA TGTGCCAGCTCACCGGGGGGGCAGGCGAACACTGAAGCTTTCTTT. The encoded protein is CASSPGGQANTEAFF.

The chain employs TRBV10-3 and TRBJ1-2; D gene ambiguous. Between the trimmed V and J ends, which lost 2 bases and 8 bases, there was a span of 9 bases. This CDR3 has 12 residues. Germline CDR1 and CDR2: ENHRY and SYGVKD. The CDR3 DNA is TGTGCCATCAGTGAGCCTGGGGAGGGCTACACCTTC. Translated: CAISEPGEGYTF.

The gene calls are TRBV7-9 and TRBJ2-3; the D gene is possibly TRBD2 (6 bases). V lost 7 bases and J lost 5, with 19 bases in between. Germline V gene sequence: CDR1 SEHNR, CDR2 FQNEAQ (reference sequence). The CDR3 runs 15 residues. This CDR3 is CASTLEGSRGDTQYF. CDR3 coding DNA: TGTGCCAGCACCCTAGAGGGGTCGCGGGGAGATACGCAGTATTTT.

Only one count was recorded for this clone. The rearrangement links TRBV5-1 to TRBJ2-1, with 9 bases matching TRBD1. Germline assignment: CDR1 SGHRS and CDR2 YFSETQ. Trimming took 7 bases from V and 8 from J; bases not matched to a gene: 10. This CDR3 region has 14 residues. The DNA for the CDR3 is TGCGCCAGCTGGGCGGGGACAGGGACCGATGAGCAGTTCTTC. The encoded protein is CASWAGTGTDEQFF.

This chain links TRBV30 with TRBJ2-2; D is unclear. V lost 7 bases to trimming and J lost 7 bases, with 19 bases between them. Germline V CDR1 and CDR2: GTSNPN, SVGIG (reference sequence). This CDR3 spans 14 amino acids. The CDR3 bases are TGTGCCTCCTTGTGGTGGTCCGCCGGCGGGGAGCTGTTTTTT. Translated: CASLWWSAGGELFF.

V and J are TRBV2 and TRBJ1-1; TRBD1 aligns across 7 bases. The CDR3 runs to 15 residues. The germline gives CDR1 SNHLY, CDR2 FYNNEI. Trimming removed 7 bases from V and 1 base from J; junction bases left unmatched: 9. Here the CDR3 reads CASTQAGTANTEAFF. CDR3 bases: TGTGCCAGCACCCAAGCCGGGACAGCGAACACTGAAGCTTTCTTT.

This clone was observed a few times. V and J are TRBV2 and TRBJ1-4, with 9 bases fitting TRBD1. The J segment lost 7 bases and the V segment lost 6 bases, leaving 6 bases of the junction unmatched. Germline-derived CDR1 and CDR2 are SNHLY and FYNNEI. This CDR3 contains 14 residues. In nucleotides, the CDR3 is TGTGCCAGCAGCCAACAGGGGGCTAGTGAAAAACTGTTTTTT. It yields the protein CASSQQGASEKLFF.

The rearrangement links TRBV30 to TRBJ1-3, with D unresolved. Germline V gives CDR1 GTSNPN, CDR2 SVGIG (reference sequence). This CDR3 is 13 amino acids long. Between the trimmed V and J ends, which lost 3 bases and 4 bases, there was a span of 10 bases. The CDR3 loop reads CAWSVGEGNTIYF. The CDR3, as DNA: TGTGCCTGGAGCGTCGGGGAAGGAAACACCATATATTTT.

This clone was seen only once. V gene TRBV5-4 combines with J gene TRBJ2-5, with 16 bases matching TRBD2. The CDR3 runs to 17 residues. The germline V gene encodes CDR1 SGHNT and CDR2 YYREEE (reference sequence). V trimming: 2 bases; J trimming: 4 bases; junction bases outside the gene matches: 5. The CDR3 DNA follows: TGTGCCAGCAGCTTCGGGACTAGCGGGGGGGCGGGAGAGACCCAGTACTTC. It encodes CASSFGTSGGAGETQYF.

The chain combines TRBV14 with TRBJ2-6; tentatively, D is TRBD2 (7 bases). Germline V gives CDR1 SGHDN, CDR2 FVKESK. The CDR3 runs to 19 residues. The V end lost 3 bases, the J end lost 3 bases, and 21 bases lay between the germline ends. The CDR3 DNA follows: TGTGCCAGCAGCCATAGGGGGAGCGGGGCCTCTAATGGGGCCAACGTCCTGACTTTC. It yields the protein CASSHRGSGASNGANVLTF.

The DNA of the CDR3 is TGTGCCAGCAGTTTTTATAGGGGTTCCTACAATGAGCAGTTCTTC. It encodes CASSFYRGSYNEQFF. This chain joins TRBV27 and TRBJ2-1; weak D call: TRBD1 (5 bases). The CDR3 sequence is 15 residues long. Germline V gene sequence: CDR1 MNHEY, CDR2 SMNVEV (reference sequence). The V end was cut by 3 bases, the J end by 1 base, with 10 bases between.

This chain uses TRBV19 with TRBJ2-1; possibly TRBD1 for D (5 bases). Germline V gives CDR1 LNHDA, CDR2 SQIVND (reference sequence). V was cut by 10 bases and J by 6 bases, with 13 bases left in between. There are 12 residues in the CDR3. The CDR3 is CATLWGRNEQFF. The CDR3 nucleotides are TGTGCCACCCTGTGGGGCCGCAATGAGCAGTTCTTC.

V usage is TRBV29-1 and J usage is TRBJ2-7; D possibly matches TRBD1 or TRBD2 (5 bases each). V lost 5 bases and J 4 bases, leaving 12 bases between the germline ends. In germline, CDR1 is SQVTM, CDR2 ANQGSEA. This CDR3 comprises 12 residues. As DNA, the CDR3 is TGCAGCGTTTTTGAGGGGTCGTACGAGCAGTACTTC. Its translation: CSVFEGSYEQYF.